One and the same sample provided the 30 T cell receptor beta chains below, sequenced in a study of T cell responses to AZD1222 COVID-19 vaccine. Clones were read by immunoSEQ multiplex PCR, and TCRdb kept only the in-frame ones, dropping some. The sample yields over 85,000 clones, approximately 84% seen once. This specimen was peripheral blood, taken on day 0 of AZD1222 vaccination. The receptors shown here come from an adult in good health.

This rearrangement joins TRBV6-5 to TRBJ1-4; D is unclear. The CDR3 loop spans 14 amino acids. Germline loops: CDR1 MNHEY, CDR2 SVGAGI. V was shortened by 5 bases and J by 5 bases, with 12 bases between the two germline ends. The CDR3: CASSPRATNEKLFF. In nucleotides, the CDR3 is TGTGCCAGCAGTCCCCGGGCCACCAATGAAAAACTGTTTTTT.

This chain uses TRBV7-9 with TRBJ2-5, with D possibly matching TRBD2 (6 bases). The germline V gene encodes CDR1 SEHNR and CDR2 FQNEAQ (reference sequence). CDR3 length: 13 residues. Trimming left V 0 bases short and J 4 bases short, with 6 bases between. The CDR3 DNA is TGTGCCAGCAGCTTAGCGGGAGGAGAGACCCAGTACTTC. Translation gives CASSLAGGETQYF.

V is TRBV29-1 and J is TRBJ1-5, with 10 bases matching TRBD1. This CDR3 is 17 amino acids long. CDR1 is SQVTM and CDR2 is ANQGSEA in the germline V gene. The V segment lost 5 bases and the J segment 0 bases; nucleotides outside the gene matches: 10. Here the CDR3 reads CSVTLTGGPNSNQPQHF. As DNA, the CDR3 is TGCAGCGTTACTTTGACAGGGGGCCCAAATAGCAATCAGCCCCAGCATTTT.

The rearrangement joins TRBV2 to TRBJ1-6, with 7 bases identical to TRBD1. CDR3 size: 14 residues. Germline V gene lookup returns CDR1 SNHLY and CDR2 FYNNEI. V lost 5 bases to trimming and J lost 10 bases; unmatched junction nucleotides: 8. The CDR3: CASSRDRVGSPLHF. The CDR3 DNA is TGTGCCAGCAGTCGAGACAGGGTTGGCTCACCCCTCCACTTT. Supplemented by reference TRBV2 and TRBJ1-6, the full variable domain reads EPEVTQTPSHQVTQMGQEVILRCVPISNHLYFYWYRQILGQKVEFLVSFYNNEISEKSEIFDDQFSVERPDGSNFTLKIRSTKLEDSAMYFCASSRDRVGSPLHFGNGTRLTVT.

In this sample, this clone turned up once. V usage is TRBV4-1 and J usage is TRBJ1-5; unclear D gene. The CDR3 runs 16 residues. Looked up from germline, CDR1 is MGHRA and CDR2 is YSYEKL. V was trimmed by 1 base and J by 0 bases, leaving 10 bases between them. In DNA form, the CDR3 reads TGCGCCAGCAGCCAAGTTTCGGAGTATAGCAATCAGCCCCAGCATTTT. Protein product: CASSQVSEYSNQPQHF.

The rearrangement links TRBV7-9 to TRBJ1-2; a weak D match, TRBD1 (6 bases). CDR1 is SEHNR and CDR2 is FQNEAQ in the germline V gene (reference sequence). Trimming pared 5 bases from V and 4 bases from J, leaving 14 bases between. The CDR3 contains 14 residues. As DNA, the CDR3 is TGTGCCAGCAGCCAGAGCGGGGGCAGCTATGGCTACACCTTC. Protein sequence: CASSQSGGSYGYTF.

The chain links TRBV3-1 (or the pseudogene TRBV3-2) to TRBJ2-3; 8 nucleotides agree with TRBD1. The length of the CDR3 is 15 residues. J was trimmed by 3 bases and V by 10 bases; bases with no gene match: 12. The V gene's germline CDR1 is LGHDT and CDR2 YNNKEL (reference sequence). The CDR3 nucleotides are TGTGCCATCGATATCCGGGACAGGCGTACAGATACGCAGTATTTT. Translated, it gives CAIDIRDRRTDTQYF.

The J gene is TRBJ2-7, the V gene TRBV11-2, with unresolved D. This CDR3 has 15 residues. Trimming shortened V by 1 base and J by 4 bases, and 14 bases separated the two germline ends. Germline V gives CDR1 SGHAT, CDR2 FQNNGV. The CDR3 nucleotides read TGTGCCAGCAGCTTAGCGGTCTCTTCCGAGTACGAGCAGTACTTC. Amino acids: CASSLAVSSEYEQYF.

In this sample, this clone turned up a few times. This chain links TRBV18 with TRBJ1-3; 8 bases fit TRBD1. Trimming at V came to 3 bases and at J to 1 base, leaving 8 bases not matched to a gene. CDR3 length equals 17 residues. Germline-derived CDR1 and CDR2 are KGHSH and LQKENI. The CDR3 here is CASSPPTGVNSGNTIYF. Written as DNA, the CDR3 is TGTGCCAGCTCACCCCCGACAGGGGTGAATTCTGGAAACACCATATATTTT.

This rearrangement joins TRBV27 to TRBJ2-1, with 7 bases aligning to TRBD1. After removal of 6 bases from V and 5 bases from J, the junction contained 10 bases not matched to a gene. The CDR3 totals 15 residues. Germline values: CDR1 MNHEY, CDR2 SMNVEV (reference sequence). The CDR3 bases are TGTGCCAGCAGCAGCACCCCGGGACAGAACAATGAGCAGTTCTTC. Its translation: CASSSTPGQNNEQFF.

The genes are TRBV28 and TRBJ1-5; no clear D gene. Germline V gene sequence: CDR1 MDHEN, CDR2 SYDVKM. V was clipped by 3 bases and J by 11 bases, with 14 bases between them. This CDR3 spans 13 amino acids. The CDR3 bases are TGTGCCAGCAGTTTTAATCGGGTTCTTGCCCAGCATTTT. Its protein is CASSFNRVLAQHF.

V gene TRBV5-5 combines with J gene TRBJ2-7; D is uncertain. Germline CDR1 SGHKS, CDR2 YYEKEE (reference sequence). CDR3 length equals 15 residues. V was trimmed by 0 bases and J by 3 bases, leaving 13 bases between them. CDR3 region: CASSLGPTDHYEQYV. The CDR3 DNA sequence: TGTGCCAGCAGCTTGGGCCCGACCGACCACTACGAGCAGTACGTC.

This clone came up a few times. The rearrangement links TRBV18 to TRBJ1-2, with D perhaps matching TRBD1 (5 bases). The CDR3 covers 16 residues. The V gene's germline CDR1 is KGHSH and CDR2 LQKENI. The germline V and J ends were trimmed by 0 bases and 7 bases, with 18 bases remaining between them. The CDR3 bases are TGTGCCAGCTCACCACCGGCAGGGCGGAAGTTAAGTGGCTACACCTTC. It encodes CASSPPAGRKLSGYTF.

This sequence joins TRBV28 and TRBJ2-2; D is unclear. Trimming shortened V by 3 bases and J by 5 bases, and 1 base separated the two germline ends. The CDR3 loop spans 11 amino acids. Germline CDR1 MDHEN, CDR2 SYDVKM. The DNA for the CDR3 is TGTGCCAGCAGTTTTACCGGGGAGCTGTTTTTT. Encoded protein: CASSFTGELFF.

The rearrangement joins TRBV19 to TRBJ2-3; no reliable D call. The germline gives CDR1 LNHDA, CDR2 SQIVND (reference sequence). The V gene lost 4 bases and the J gene lost 1 base, with 9 bases spanning the gap. This CDR3 comprises 14 residues. The CDR3 spells CASSSSFGTDTQYF. CDR3 sequence (DNA): TGTGCCAGTAGTAGTTCCTTCGGCACAGATACGCAGTATTTT.

The chain recombines TRBV24-1 with TRBJ1-1, with TRBD1 matching over 7 bases. This CDR3 is 15 amino acids long. With 3 bases clipped from V and 3 bases from J, the junction kept 6 bases outside the gene matches. Germline V gives CDR1 KGHDR, CDR2 SFDVKD. The chain's CDR3 is CATSDPTGKDTEAFF. The CDR3 DNA is TGTGCCACCAGTGATCCGACAGGGAAGGACACTGAAGCTTTCTTT.

The count of this clone is one. CDR3 nucleotide sequence: TGTGCCAGCAGTCCGGGACAGACCTACGAGCAGTACTTC. Its protein product is CASSPGQTYEQYF. This sequence joins TRBV6-2 or TRBV6-3 and TRBJ2-7, with TRBD1 identical over 7 bases. The CDR3 covers 13 residues. V shed 5 bases and J 2 bases; nucleotides not matched to a gene: 3. Germline V gene sequence: CDR1 MNHEY, CDR2 SVGEGT.

V gene TRBV18 combines with J gene TRBJ1-1; D is unclear. Germline V lookup: CDR1 KGHSH, CDR2 LQKENI. The CDR3 extends over 13 amino acids. Between the trimmed V and J ends, which lost 4 bases and 0 bases, there was a span of 6 bases. The CDR3: CASSREMNTEAFF. The CDR3 nucleotides are TGTGCCAGCTCACGAGAGATGAACACTGAAGCTTTCTTT.

Only one count was recorded for this clone. V usage is TRBV5-1 and J usage is TRBJ1-1; TRBD1 aligns across 7 bases. Germline-derived CDR1 and CDR2 are SGHRS and YFSETQ. This CDR3 is built from 15 residues. The J segment lost 3 bases and the V segment lost 0 bases, leaving 5 bases of the junction unmatched. CDR3: CASSLDAGGDTEAFF. Here the CDR3 DNA reads TGCGCCAGCAGCTTGGATGCAGGGGGAGACACTGAAGCTTTCTTT.

The rearrangement uses TRBV28 and TRBJ1-2, with unresolved D. The CDR3 has 14 amino acids. The germline gives CDR1 MDHEN, CDR2 SYDVKM. Trimming took off 6 bases at V and 4 bases at J, with 15 bases between the two ends. The CDR3 nucleotides are TGTGCCAGCAGCTCGATCACAGCAGGCTATGGCTACACCTTC. It is translated as CASSSITAGYGYTF.

This chain connects TRBV24-1 to TRBJ2-7; D perhaps matches TRBD2 (5 bases). CDR1 is KGHDR, CDR2 SFDVKD, per germline. Trimming took 0 bases from V and 6 from J, leaving 20 bases between them. The CDR3 spans 17 residues. This CDR3 is CATSDLRTPSPLLEQYV. The CDR3 nucleotides are TGTGCCACCAGTGATTTGAGGACTCCCAGTCCACTACTCGAGCAGTACGTC.

V gene TRBV11-3 combines with J gene TRBJ2-2; 7 nucleotides line up with TRBD1. The V segment lost 3 bases and the J segment 3 bases; nucleotides outside the gene matches: 4. CDR1 is SGHNT and CDR2 is YENEEA in the germline V gene. The CDR3 consists of 15 residues. CDR3 sequence reads: CASSFVTGHTGELFF. CDR3 DNA sequence: TGTGCCAGCAGCTTCGTGACAGGGCACACCGGGGAGCTGTTTTTT.

The rearrangement joins TRBV4-2 to TRBJ2-4; 9 bases agree with TRBD1. The CDR3 has 14 residues. CDR1 LGHNA and CDR2 YNFKEQ come from the germline V gene. Losses at the gene ends were 5 bases for V and 5 bases for J; bases not matched to a gene: 4. This chain's CDR3 is CASSKRTGENIQYF. The DNA for the CDR3 is TGTGCCAGCAGCAAAAGGACAGGGGAAAACATTCAGTACTTC.

The CDR3 DNA reads as TGTGCCAGCAGGGAGGGAAACTACAATGAGCAGTTCTTC. Amino acid sequence: CASREGNYNEQFF. The chain recombines TRBV27 with TRBJ2-1; possibly TRBD2 for D (6 bases). This CDR3 has 13 amino acids. Germline values: CDR1 MNHEY, CDR2 SMNVEV (reference sequence). With 6 bases removed from V and 3 bases from J, the gap between germline ends came to 9 bases.

This clone was observed a handful of times. As DNA, the CDR3 is TGTGCCAGCAGTTTCCCTGGGGGGCAAGGTGAAAAACTGTTTTTT. It translates to CASSFPGGQGEKLFF. The V and J genes are TRBV6-6 and TRBJ1-4, with D possibly matching TRBD1 (6 bases). V was cut by 4 bases and J by 7 bases, with 16 bases left in between. CDR1 MNHNY and CDR2 SVGAGI come from the germline V gene (reference sequence). The CDR3 extends over 15 amino acids.

The sample holds one count of this clone. The CDR3: CATSRDYRTGGGYTF. Here the CDR3 DNA reads TGTGCCACCAGCAGAGATTATCGGACAGGAGGTGGCTACACCTTC. The genes are TRBV15 and TRBJ1-2, with 7 bases lining up with TRBD1. The CDR3 totals 15 residues. Germline V gives CDR1 LNHNV, CDR2 YYDKDF (reference sequence). Losses at the gene ends were 0 bases for V and 7 bases for J; bases not matched to a gene: 8.

V gene TRBV14 combines with J gene TRBJ1-2; D is uncertain. The germline V gene has CDR1 SGHDN and CDR2 FVKESK. This CDR3 region has 13 residues. Between the trimmed V and J ends, which lost 4 bases and 2 bases, there was a span of 8 bases. CDR3 nucleotide sequence: TGTGCCAGCAGCCCGTGGAACAACTATGGCTACACCTTC. Encoded protein: CASSPWNNYGYTF.

The chain couples TRBV25-1 to TRBJ2-5; D is possibly TRBD2 (7 bases). The CDR3 totals 18 residues. Germline V CDR1 and CDR2: MGHDK, SYGVNS. Trimming removed 6 bases from V and 1 base from J, with 24 bases in between. CDR3: CASSTGVGGATLQETQYF. The CDR3 nucleotides read TGTGCCAGCAGCACCGGGGTTGGGGGGGCGACACTCCAAGAGACCCAGTACTTC.

The CDR3 spells CASSVATENSPLHF. CDR3 nucleotide sequence: TGTGCCAGCAGCGTAGCGACGGAGAATTCACCCCTCCACTTT. The rearrangement joins TRBV9 to TRBJ1-6; no clear D gene. Germline V gene sequence: CDR1 SGDLS, CDR2 YYNGEE. Deletions cut 0 bases from V and 7 bases from J, with 8 bases between. This CDR3 region has 14 residues.

The rearrangement uses TRBV12-3 or TRBV12-4 and TRBJ2-3, with 7 bases that match TRBD2. V lost 3 bases to trimming and J lost 8 bases; unmatched junction nucleotides: 5. The CDR3 spans 13 residues. CDR3 DNA sequence: TGTGCCAGCAGTTTCGCGGGAGCCGCTACGCAGTATTTT. Translated: CASSFAGAATQYF.